The clone carrying this T cell receptor (beta chain) was seen at least ten times. The length of the CDR3 is 13 residues. The V and J ends lost 6 bases and 3 bases respectively, with 11 bases between them. The data belong to a study of regulatory T cells in long-lasting Graves disease. This sample's time point: newly diagnosed GD, antithyroid drugs for less than 3 months. There was RNA extracted from PBMCs, and the TCR library was made from it. Construction of TCR beta libraries relied on iRepertoire HTBI primers and on Arm-PCR targeting CDR3 regions. TCRdb re-analysed the multiplex PCR reads in MiXCR, keeping a single row per CDR3 protein. The data show hundreds of thousands of distinct CDR3 sequences, about a sixth seen once. These data were likewise used in another study, on T cells in Graves' hyperthyroidism and ophthalmopathy.

Sequencing was performed on peripheral blood mononuclear cells (PBMCs), taken at new diagnosis, from a patient treated with antithyroid drugs. This clonotype was sampled from a woman aged 25-40 years with Graves disease. The chain recombines TRBV12-3 or TRBV12-4 with TRBJ1-2, with D tentatively TRBD1 (5 bases). The CDR3 here is CASRAQGYYGYTF. In nucleotides, the CDR3 is TGTGCCAGCAGAGCTCAGGGTTACTATGGCTACACCTTC.